Reported below is one T cell receptor beta chain. The antigen is not known. This sample was included in a study of cytomegalovirus exposure and HLA in healthy donors. Study-level background: An earlier analysis found 100 million or so unique TCR beta sequences from approximately 170 million T cells. Of the donors genotyped, 398 in all, 81% fell in the Caucasian-associated ancestry cluster. Study-wide results and caveats: V- and J-gene trimming of TCR beta was linked (in a later analysis) to a missense DCLRE1C variant.

The PCR used 60 Vbeta and 13 Jbeta primers. Data came from immunoSEQ multiplex PCR; TCRdb stores just in-frame clones and leaves some out. The repertoire holds around 180,000 clones, with roughly 88% as singletons. The source material was PBMCs. The receptor comes from a girl aged 2 to 10 in good health and CMV-seropositive.

The CDR3 nucleotides are TGTGCCAGCAGTCTCCACGGACAGACCTATGGCTACACCTTC. Amino acids: CASSLHGQTYGYTF. V and J are TRBV28 and TRBJ1-2; D is perhaps TRBD1 (6 bases). The CDR3 is 14 amino acids. Germline CDR1 and CDR2: MDHEN and SYDVKM. V was shortened by 5 bases and J by 4 bases, with 14 bases between the two germline ends.